This TCR beta chain was retrieved from a study of blood T cell repertoires in COVID-19. About the study: Collection of acute and convalescent COVID-19 samples took place in the United States, Italy and Spain. Sources were T cells, B-cell-depleted T cells, or PBMCs; the material itself was cDNA or gDNA.

This CDR3 contains 11 residues. Between the trimmed V and J ends, which lost 4 bases and 6 bases, there was a span of 9 bases. In germline, CDR1 is SQVTM, CDR2 ANQGSEA. As originally analysed: How many nucleated cells were present was estimated from reference gene primer amplification. Profiling relied on immunoSEQ multiplex PCR, and the TCRdb table lists in-frame clones only, not all of them. The V and J calls and clone size were taken over from that table, and D and trimming were inferred from the DNA. The repertoire consists of around 300,000 clones, with about 85% occurring once and the leading ten covering roughly 13%.

The chain joins TRBV29-1 to TRBJ1-1, with D unclear. This sequence originates from a human donor in a cohort sampled during active COVID-19. Sample: peripheral blood. CDR3 nucleotides: TGCAGCGTTGGCTTGAGGGCTGAAGCTTTCTTT. Translated, it gives CSVGLRAEAFF. Together with reference TRBV29-1 and TRBJ1-1, the CDR3 gives the full variable domain: SAVISQKPSRDICQRGTSLTIQCQVDSQVTMMFWYRQQPGQSLTLIATANQGSEATYESGFVIDKFPISRPNLTFSTLTVSNMSPEDSSIYLCSVGLRAEAFFGQGTRLTVV.